This TCR beta chain was captured by sequencing in a study of OX40 agonist ivuxolimab in advanced cancers. Findings and limits, study-wide: What antigens the expanded peripheral T cells recognized was never established.

Germline assignment: CDR1 SGHTA and CDR2 FQGTGA. CDR3 length equals 13 residues. The germline V and J ends were trimmed by 1 base and 7 bases, with 5 bases remaining between them. In regard to this clone: Its antigen is undetermined.

Sequencing was performed with immunoSEQ multiplex PCR; in TCRdb, only in-frame clones are kept and a portion is missing. The table records roughly 52,000 clones, approximately 80% of them present only once. This material consisted of CD4+ or CD8+ T cells sorted from blood, taken in a trial of the OX40 agonist ivuxolimab. The chain links TRBV7-3 to TRBJ1-6; no definite D call. The TCR sequence derives from an adult with an advanced solid tumor such as melanoma, head and neck, liver or kidney cancer. CDR3 residues: CASSLSPNSPLHF. CDR3 bases: TGTGCCAGCAGCTTAAGTCCAAATTCACCCCTCCACTTT.